Listed below are T cell receptor beta chains from one sample, sequenced in a study of cytomegalovirus exposure and HLA in healthy donors. Here immunoSEQ multiplex PCR was the method, and the copy in TCRdb shows in-frame clones only, minus some. The data show approximately 77,000 clones, approximately 78% seen once. Sequences were obtained from PBMCs. All receptors derive from a man between 40 and 49 years old in good health and CMV-seronegative. CDR3s include the opening cysteine and the closing phenylalanine or tryptophan. The D gene is left open where the match is weak. Clone size appears in some rows only: once, few, many, or a class for an expanded clone.

j_gene,v_gene,abundance,d_gene,CDR3nt,CDR3aa
TRBJ1-2,TRBV5-6,-,TRBD1,TGTGCCAGTCATCGGGACAGGGGCTATGGCTACACCTTC,CASHRDRGYGYTF
TRBJ1-5,TRBV9,-,-,TGTGCCAGCAGCGTAGGGCCCCAGGGCAATCAGCCCCAGCATTTT,CASSVGPQGNQPQHF
TRBJ1-5,TRBV5-1,-,TRBD1,TGCGCCAGCAGCACAGGGACAGGGGGCTTTCAGCCCCAGCATTTT,CASSTGTGGFQPQHF
TRBJ2-1,TRBV5-4,-,TRBD1,TGTGCCAGCGGGAGACAGGGAACCTACAATGAGCAGTTCTTC,CASGRQGTYNEQFF
TRBJ2-2,TRBV5-6,few,-,TGTGCCAGCAGCCGGGGGCTAGCGGCGAACACCGGGGAGCTGTTTTTT,CASSRGLAANTGELFF
TRBJ2-2,TRBV18,-,-,TGTGCCAGCTCACCACCATACGGGGAGCTGTTTTTT,CASSPPYGELFF
TRBJ2-7,TRBV19,-,-,TGTGCCAGTAGTTCTATCGAAGGTGCGGGTAACTGGGAGCAGTACTTC,CASSSIEGAGNWEQYF
TRBJ1-3,TRBV28,-,-,TGTGCCAGCAGTTTACGGGGACAAGGAAACACCATATATTTT,CASSLRGQGNTIYF
TRBJ1-2,TRBV28,-,TRBD1,TGTGCCAGCAGTACCGGACAGGGATTCTGTGGCTACACCTTC,CASSTGQGFCGYTF
TRBJ1-2,TRBV5-4,-,-,TGTGCCAGCAGCTTGGAAGTGCAGGCCTATGGCTACACCTTC,CASSLEVQAYGYTF
TRBJ2-7,TRBV6-6,-,TRBD1,TGTGCCAGCAGCAGCGGGACAGGGGTCTCGGGCGAGCAGTACTTC,CASSSGTGVSGEQYF
TRBJ2-7,TRBV10-3,-,TRBD1,TGTGCCATCAGTGAGTCCGGGACAGACACCTACGAGCAGTACTTC,CAISESGTDTYEQYF
TRBJ2-2,TRBV18,-,-,TGTGCCAGCTCACCTGCCCAGGTGACCGGGGAGCTGTTTTTT,CASSPAQVTGELFF
TRBJ2-3,TRBV11-2,-,TRBD2,TGTGCCAGCAGCCAGGGACTAGCGGGAAGCACAGATACGCAGTATTTT,CASSQGLAGSTDTQYF
TRBJ1-1,TRBV7-9,-,-,TGTGCCAGCATGGTCCGACAGATGAACACTGAAGCTTTCTTT,CASMVRQMNTEAFF
TRBJ2-5,TRBV7-8,-,-,TGTGCCAGCAGCTTAGTTGTTAGAGAGACCCAGTACTTC,CASSLVVRETQYF
TRBJ1-5,TRBV6-1,once,-,TGTGCCAGCAGTGAAGGGCTGGTTCAGCCCCAGCATTTT,CASSEGLVQPQHF
TRBJ2-7,TRBV19,-,-,TGTGCCAGTAGTATAGCCGCGCCACCCTACGAGCAGTACTTC,CASSIAAPPYEQYF
TRBJ1-5,TRBV7-8,-,TRBD1,TGTGCCAGCAGCTTAGGAAGGGCAGGGGGGATGAGCAATCAGCCCCAGCATTTT,CASSLGRAGGMSNQPQHF
TRBJ1-1,TRBV18,-,-,TGTGCCAGCTCACCACTCCCTGGAGCCACTAGCGCTGAAGCTTTCTTT,CASSPLPGATSAEAFF
TRBJ2-7,TRBV30,-,-,TGTGCCTGGAGTGTGCTAGCTACCCACTCCGAGCAGTACTTC,CAWSVLATHSEQYF
TRBJ1-2,TRBV7-9,-,TRBD1,TGTGCCAGCAGTCTAGGTGACAGGGGACACGGCTACACCTTC,CASSLGDRGHGYTF
TRBJ1-5,TRBV19,-,-,TGTGCCAGTCGTCAGGGTTCGAATGGCAATCAGCCCCAGCATTTT,CASRQGSNGNQPQHF
TRBJ1-1,TRBV7-2,once,-,TGTGCCAGCAGCCAACAGTCTCACACTGAAGCTTTCTTT,CASSQQSHTEAFF
TRBJ2-2,TRBV28,once,TRBD1,TGTGCCAGCAGTTCCGGGACAGTCACCGGGGAGCTGTTTTTT,CASSSGTVTGELFF
TRBJ2-4,TRBV7-9,-,-,TGTGCCAGCAGCTTAGCGGCAGGGTTCCTTCAGTACTTC,CASSLAAGFLQYF
TRBJ1-1,TRBV6-1,-,-,TGTGCCAGCAGTACGGACAGGAACACTGAAGCTTTCTTT,CASSTDRNTEAFF
TRBJ2-1,TRBV15,-,-,TGTGCCACCAGCAGAGTAGGTGGTAGCGGCCCCTACAATGAGCAGTTCTTC,CATSRVGGSGPYNEQFF
TRBJ2-2,TRBV6-6,-,-,TGTGCCAGCACCCTCGCCGGGGAGCTGTTTTTT,CASTLAGELFF
TRBJ2-7,TRBV5-4,-,-,TGTGCCAGCAGCCCGAGGGGGGGGTCCTACGAGCAGTACTTC,CASSPRGGSYEQYF
TRBJ1-5,TRBV4-2,-,-,TGTGCCAGCAATATCAGGGGTTTCAATCAGCCCCAGCATTTT,CASNIRGFNQPQHF
TRBJ2-7,TRBV7-9,few,-,TGTGCCAGCAGTCGGGACTTCGACGAGCAGTACTTC,CASSRDFDEQYF
TRBJ2-3,TRBV6-1,-,TRBD2,TGTGCCTTGCGGGAGATCACAGATACGCAGTATTTT,CALREITDTQYF
TRBJ2-5,TRBV30,few,TRBD2,TGTGCCTGGAGTGCCCCGGGGTGGCGGGAGGGCCCGGAGACCCAGTACTTC,CAWSAPGWREGPETQYF
TRBJ1-3,TRBV19,-,TRBD1,TGTGCCAGCACCGACAGGGTATCTGGAAACACCATATATTTT,CASTDRVSGNTIYF
TRBJ2-3,TRBV9,-,TRBD1,TGTGCCAGCAGCGCCCGGGACAGGGTCACAGATACGCAGTATTTT,CASSARDRVTDTQYF
TRBJ2-1,TRBV6-1,few,-,TGTGCCAGCAGTGAAGGGAGGGGCGGTGGGAACTCCTACAATGAGCAGTTCTTC,CASSEGRGGGNSYNEQFF
TRBJ1-3,TRBV7-2,-,-,TGTGCCAGCAGCCCAGGGCCTTACGGAAACACCATATATTTT,CASSPGPYGNTIYF
TRBJ2-4,TRBV5-4,-,-,TGTGCCAGCAGCTCGGGGGTTATGGGCATTCAGTACTTC,CASSSGVMGIQYF
TRBJ1-1,TRBV6-5,-,TRBD1,TGTGCCAGCAGTTACGCGCGGGACAGGGTAACTGAAGCTTTCTTT,CASSYARDRVTEAFF
TRBJ2-7,TRBV5-4,-,-,TGTGCCAGCAGCCTGGACGGGACTGCGAACTACGAGCAGTACTTC,CASSLDGTANYEQYF
TRBJ1-4,TRBV6-1,few,-,TGTGCCAGCAGTGAAACAGGGTCCTTTAATGAAAAACTGTTTTTT,CASSETGSFNEKLFF
TRBJ2-2,TRBV7-3,-,TRBD1,TGTGCCAGCAGCCCCAACAGGGGGCTCACCGGGGAGCTGTTTTTT,CASSPNRGLTGELFF
TRBJ2-3,TRBV28,few,TRBD1,TGTGCCAGCAGTTTAAACAGGGGGCAAGTTAGAGATACGCAGTATTTT,CASSLNRGQVRDTQYF
TRBJ2-5,TRBV7-7,-,-,TGTGCTAGCAGCTTCGGCCTCCGACAACCTCAAGAGACCCAGTACTTC,CASSFGLRQPQETQYF
TRBJ1-1,TRBV12-5,many,-,TGTGCTAGGACAGTTGAGAACACTGAAGCTTTCTTT,CARTVENTEAFF
TRBJ1-2,TRBV5-1,-,-,TGCGCCAGCAGGATGGGTGGGGGCGTTAACTATGGCTACACCTTC,CASRMGGGVNYGYTF
TRBJ1-5,TRBV7-6,-,-,TGTGCCAGCAGCCCGCAGGGGACACCTACCAATCAGCCCCAGCATTTT,CASSPQGTPTNQPQHF
TRBJ1-2,TRBV14,few,TRBD1,TGTGCCAGCAGCCAAGGCAGGGGGCAGAGCTATGGCTACACCTTC,CASSQGRGQSYGYTF
TRBJ2-2,TRBV7-2,-,-,TGTGCCAGCAGCCCAAGGGGTTCGAACACCGGGGAGCTGTTTTTT,CASSPRGSNTGELFF
TRBJ2-7,TRBV27,once,-,TGTGCCAGCAGTTTAATATCTTCTAGACTAGTAGCTAACGAGCAGTACTTC,CASSLISSRLVANEQYF
TRBJ1-4,TRBV4-1,few,TRBD1,TGCGCCAGCAGCCACAGACAGGGCGACGAAAAACTGTTTTTT,CASSHRQGDEKLFF
TRBJ2-5,TRBV10-3,-,TRBD1,TGTGCCATCAGTGAAGATAGGACAGGGAGAGAGACCCAGTACTTC,CAISEDRTGRETQYF
TRBJ1-1,TRBV6-6,-,-,TGTGCCAGCAGTTCCGGGACTGAAGCTTTCTTT,CASSSGTEAFF
TRBJ1-2,TRBV28,-,-,TGTGCCAGCAGTTTATGGTCCCCCAGCGCTGGCTATGGCTACACCTTC,CASSLWSPSAGYGYTF
TRBJ1-2,TRBV5-1,-,-,TGCGCCAGCAGCTCTAATAGGGACTTCTTCGGGGGCTACACCTTC,CASSSNRDFFGGYTF
TRBJ2-7,TRBV11-2,-,TRBD2,TGTGCCAGCAGCTTAGCAGGGACTAGGGAGCAGTACTTC,CASSLAGTREQYF